This entry lists 14 T cell receptor beta chains sequenced from one sample in a study of blood T cell repertoires in COVID-19. Repertoires were generated with immunoSEQ multiplex PCR, while TCRdb's copy carries only in-frame clones and drops some. There are roughly 16,000 clones in the sample; over 75% occur only once, and roughly a third lies in the top ten. Input material: peripheral blood. The origin of the receptors is a man between 65 and 85 years old in a cohort sampled during active COVID-19.

This chain connects TRBV28 to TRBJ2-1; unclear D gene. Trimming removed 6 bases from V and 0 bases from J, with 6 bases in between. The CDR3 consists of 13 residues. Germline V gene data show CDR1 as MDHEN and CDR2 as SYDVKM. The CDR3 DNA sequence: TGTGCCAGCAGACAGAGCTCCTACAATGAGCAGTTCTTC. This encodes CASRQSSYNEQFF.

The chain is built from TRBV4-1 and TRBJ2-5; TRBD2 agrees at 13 bases. V was pared by 4 bases and J by 5 bases, with 25 bases of the junction left unmatched. The germline gives CDR1 MGHRA, CDR2 YSYEKL. The CDR3 runs 22 residues. CDR3 DNA: TGCGCCAGCAGCCCTCGGGACAGGGGAGGTACTAGCGGGAGGGGTTTTTGGGAGACCCAGTACTTC. This translates into CASSPRDRGGTSGRGFWETQYF.

This chain links TRBV7-9 with TRBJ1-6; 7 nucleotides match TRBD1. The CDR3 spans 14 residues. V trimming: 4 bases; J trimming: 9 bases; junction bases outside the gene matches: 6. From germline, CDR1 is SEHNR and CDR2 FQNEAQ (reference sequence). The DNA of the CDR3 is TGTGCCAGCAGCTCCGGGACAGTCCTTTCACCCCTCCACTTT. It translates to CASSSGTVLSPLHF.

The chain is built from TRBV5-1 and TRBJ2-7; 8 nucleotides match TRBD1. Trimming cost V 4 bases and J 2 bases; bases outside gene matches: 5. The CDR3 loop spans 14 amino acids. CDR1 and CDR2 from the germline V gene are SGHRS and YFSETQ. The CDR3 region is CASSPGTGTYEQYF. The CDR3 DNA is TGCGCCAGCAGCCCTGGGACAGGAACCTACGAGCAGTACTTC.

V gene TRBV3-1 (or the pseudogene TRBV3-2) combines with J gene TRBJ2-3; 13 bases align to TRBD2. The CDR3 is made up of 16 amino acids. CDR1 is LGHDT, CDR2 YNNKEL, per germline (reference sequence). V was pared by 6 bases and J by 6 bases, with 9 bases of the junction left unmatched. Written as DNA, the CDR3 is TGTGCCAGCAGGGGGGGACTAGCGGGATCTTTCGATACGCAGTATTTT. Its protein product is CASRGGLAGSFDTQYF.

This clone appeared once. The chain employs TRBV5-5 and TRBJ2-3; D gene unclear. The CDR3 contains 13 residues. Trimming removed 4 bases at V and 7 bases at J, with 13 bases between. Per germline, CDR1 SGHKS and CDR2 YYEKEE (reference sequence). Here the CDR3 reads CASSRSGTNTQYF. In DNA, the CDR3 is TGTGCCAGCAGCCGATCCGGTACGAATACGCAGTATTTT.

V usage is TRBV2 and J usage is TRBJ1-5; D is ambiguous. V gave up 2 bases and J gave up 0 bases, with 11 bases separating them. The CDR3 extends over 16 amino acids. The germline V gene has CDR1 SNHLY and CDR2 FYNNEI. For the CDR3, the DNA is TGTGCCAGCAGTGAATGGGCAGATTATAGCAATCAGCCCCAGCATTTT. Its translation is CASSEWADYSNQPQHF.

The rearrangement joins TRBV11-2 to TRBJ1-1; no reliable D call. The CDR3 contains 14 residues. Trimming cost V 0 bases and J 6 bases, with 11 bases left between them. CDR1 SGHAT and CDR2 FQNNGV come from the germline V gene. The CDR3 sequence is CASSLEPGSPEAFF. The CDR3 DNA sequence: TGTGCCAGCAGCTTAGAACCCGGGTCCCCTGAAGCTTTCTTT.

V is TRBV3-1 (or the pseudogene TRBV3-2) and J is TRBJ2-7; a possible D gene is TRBD1 (5 bases). Trimming took 2 bases from V and 1 from J, leaving 12 bases between them. The CDR3 has 15 amino acids. CDR1 and CDR2 (germline): LGHDT, YNNKEL (reference sequence). CDR3 residues: CASSQIMDTSYEQYF. CDR3 DNA: TGTGCCAGCAGCCAAATCATGGACACTTCCTACGAGCAGTACTTC.

This clone was detected only a few times. This sequence joins TRBV4-1 and TRBJ1-2, with 9 bases identical to TRBD1. CDR1 is MGHRA and CDR2 is YSYEKL in the germline V gene. With V trimmed by 1 base and J by 11 bases, 11 bases remained unmatched. This CDR3 comprises 15 residues. CDR3 nucleotide sequence: TGCGCCAGCAGCCAAGCCAACCGGGACAGGGTCTTTTACACCTTC. Residues: CASSQANRDRVFYTF.

The chain employs TRBV24-1 and TRBJ2-3; TRBD1 agrees at 9 bases. CDR1 is KGHDR and CDR2 is SFDVKD in the germline V gene. This CDR3 comprises 15 residues. V was pared by 4 bases and J by 2 bases, with 3 bases of the junction left unmatched. This CDR3 reads CATSDGTGYTDTQYF. The CDR3 nucleotides are TGTGCCACCAGTGACGGGACAGGGTACACAGATACGCAGTATTTT.

The genes are TRBV28 and TRBJ2-5, with D perhaps matching TRBD2 (6 bases). Germline values: CDR1 MDHEN, CDR2 SYDVKM. The CDR3 has 13 amino acids. V was pared by 2 bases and J by 5 bases, with 9 bases between. The CDR3 reads CASSLAGRETQYF. The CDR3 DNA sequence: TGTGCCAGCAGTTTAGCGGGGAGGGAGACCCAGTACTTC.

The V and J genes are TRBV4-1 and TRBJ2-3; weak D call: TRBD2 (6 bases). The germline V gene has CDR1 MGHRA and CDR2 YSYEKL. This CDR3 is 16 amino acids long. V lost 0 bases and J 2 bases, leaving 12 bases between the germline ends. CDR3 in DNA: TGCGCCAGCAGCCAAGATCCTAGCGATTACACAGATACGCAGTATTTT. The encoded protein is CASSQDPSDYTDTQYF.

The chain is built from TRBV4-1 and TRBJ2-1; 7 positions match TRBD2. V lost 4 bases, J lost 4 bases, and 10 bases stayed unmatched. Looked up from germline, CDR1 is MGHRA and CDR2 is YSYEKL. The CDR3 spans 16 residues. This chain's CDR3 is CASSLLGEGPYNEQFF. The CDR3 DNA follows: TGCGCCAGCAGCCTTTTAGGGGAGGGGCCGTACAATGAGCAGTTCTTC.